The 23 T cell receptor beta chains below were found in one sample sequenced in a study of regulatory T cells in long-lasting Graves disease (dated by TCRdb to the early 2020s). This sample's time point label indicates: newly diagnosed GD, antithyroid drugs for less than 3 months. For both TCR sequencing and RNA sequencing, RNA was extracted from PBMCs in TRIzol. Library method: multiplex PCR. Instrument used: Illumina HiSeq 4000. TCR beta libraries were built with iRepertoire HTBI primers and Arm-PCR amplification of CDR3 regions. TCRdb trimmed public reads at Q25 via fastp, called clones via MiXCR and kept in-frame beta chains. Duplicate CDR3 protein sequences are folded into a single record with the most common DNA and genes. Here the sample has hundreds of thousands of distinct CDR3 sequences; roughly a sixth occur a single time. The top ten clonotypes cover about 32% of the sample. A further study also used this sample, focusing on T cells in Graves' hyperthyroidism and ophthalmopathy.

Sequences were derived from peripheral blood mononuclear cells (PBMCs), sampled at new diagnosis, from a patient treated with antithyroid drugs. These receptor sequences come from a man aged 35-49 years with Graves disease. Donor details come from another sample of the same person, matched by shared clones.

V and J are TRBV15 and TRBJ1-5; D not resolved. Germline V lookup: CDR1 LNHNV, CDR2 YYDKDF (reference sequence). The CDR3 is made up of 17 amino acids. V was clipped by 7 bases and J by 2 bases, with 21 bases between them. The CDR3 nucleotides are TGTGCCACCACCCCGTACGCAGATAATAGGGGCAATCAGCCCCAGCATTTT. Residues: CATTPYADNRGNQPQHF.

The table lists this clonotype with many counts. The chain carries TRBV20-1 and TRBJ2-5, with 8 bases lining up with TRBD1. The CDR3 length is 13 residues. The V segment lost 5 bases and the J segment 4 bases; nucleotides outside the gene matches: 6. Germline V gene lookup returns CDR1 DFQATT and CDR2 SNEGSKA (reference sequence). The CDR3 bases are TGCAGTGCTCCCCCAGGGGGCTTAGAGACCCAGTACTTC. Its translation is CSAPPGGLETQYF.

This sequence joins TRBV6-2 or TRBV6-3 and TRBJ2-2; 7 positions agree with TRBD2. This CDR3 contains 15 residues. Looked up from germline, CDR1 is MNHEY and CDR2 is SVGEGT. Trimming removed 4 bases from V and 3 bases from J; junction bases left unmatched: 5. The CDR3 nucleotides read TGTGCCAGCAGTTCACGCGGGGGATACACCGGGGAGCTGTTTTTT. It specifies CASSSRGGYTGELFF.

This clonotype was detected ten times or more. The rearrangement joins TRBV7-3 to TRBJ1-1; 7 bases are a match to TRBD1. There are 15 residues in the CDR3. With 5 bases clipped from V and 1 base from J, the junction kept 7 bases outside the gene matches. Germline V gene sequence: CDR1 SGHTA, CDR2 FQGTGA. In nucleotides, the CDR3 is TGTGCCAGCAGCCCGACAGGGAAGTGGAACACTGAAGCTTTCTTT. Protein product: CASSPTGKWNTEAFF.

V usage is TRBV6-1 and J usage is TRBJ1-3; D ambiguous. CDR1 is MNHNS, CDR2 SASEGT, per germline. This CDR3 contains 16 residues. V lost 2 bases and J lost 0, with 11 bases in between. The CDR3 DNA follows: TGTGCCAGCAGTGAATCCGGCAGTGGCTCTGGAAACACCATATATTTT. Amino acid sequence: CASSESGSGSGNTIYF.

This clonotype was seen at least ten times. The chain joins TRBV6-9 to TRBJ2-3, with D possibly matching TRBD2 (6 bases). Looked up from germline, CDR1 is MNHGY and CDR2 is SVAAGI. The CDR3 runs to 15 residues. Trimming removed 4 bases from V and 1 base from J, with 12 bases in between. The CDR3 sequence: CASSFETSGTDTQYF. CDR3 bases: TGTGCCAGCAGTTTTGAGACTAGTGGCACAGATACGCAGTATTTT.

V gene TRBV7-8 combines with J gene TRBJ1-5; D not certain. This CDR3 is built from 16 residues. Trimming shortened V by 5 bases and J by 0 bases, and 14 bases separated the two germline ends. Germline V gene data show CDR1 as SGHVS and CDR2 as FQNEAQ. The CDR3 DNA reads as TGTGCCAGCAGCCACCTCTGGACGGATAGCAATCAGCCCCAGCATTTT. Protein sequence: CASSHLWTDSNQPQHF.

This clonotype was recorded a few times. The chain is built from TRBV5-1 and TRBJ2-2; weak D call: TRBD1 (6 bases). CDR3 length equals 15 residues. V lost 4 bases and J 0 bases, leaving 10 bases between the germline ends. Germline CDR1 reads SGHRS; CDR2 reads YFSETQ. The CDR3 region is CASSTWTANTGELFF. CDR3 sequence (DNA): TGCGCCAGCAGCACATGGACAGCGAACACCGGGGAGCTGTTTTTT.

As to this clonotype: A much larger clonotype is one base distant, so this may be a read error. The chain is built from TRBV24-1 and TRBJ2-3; 9 nucleotides match TRBD1. V lost 5 bases and J lost 5; bases outside the gene matches: 7. The CDR3 contains 15 residues. CDR1 is KGHDR and CDR2 is SFDVKD in the germline V gene. The CDR3 bases are TGTGCCACCAGTGGTTCCCCGGGACAGGGAGATACGCAGTATTTT. Its translation: CATSGSPGQGDTQYF.

This clonotype was seen repeatedly, ten times or more. This sequence joins TRBV5-4 and TRBJ2-2, with D uncertain. The germline V gene encodes CDR1 SGHNT and CDR2 YYREEE (reference sequence). The ends were cut back, 1 base at V and 0 bases at J, with 10 bases in the middle. The CDR3 has 16 residues. Here the CDR3 reads CASSLTVRANTGELFF. CDR3 sequence (DNA): TGTGCCAGCAGCTTGACTGTCCGGGCGAACACCGGGGAGCTGTTTTTT.

This clonotype was detected ten times or more. The chain uses TRBV11-2 and TRBJ1-1; D is undetermined. Trimming cost V 0 bases and J 0 bases, with 8 bases left between them. Germline loops: CDR1 SGHAT, CDR2 FQNNGV. CDR3 length: 15 residues. The CDR3 loop reads CASSLEAVMNTEAFF. The CDR3 DNA reads TGTGCCAGCAGCTTAGAGGCGGTTATGAACACTGAAGCTTTCTTT. Using reference TRBV11-2 and TRBJ1-1 for the parts outside the CDR3, the full variable domain is EAGVAQSPRYKIIEKRQSVAFWCNPISGHATLYWYQQILGQGPKLLIQFQNNGVVDDSQLPKDRFSAERLKGVDSTLKIQPAKLEDSAVYLCASSLEAVMNTEAFFGQGTRLTVV.

The table lists this clonotype with a few counts. This chain links TRBV6-1 with TRBJ2-7, with D perhaps matching TRBD1 (6 bases). The germline V gene encodes CDR1 MNHNS and CDR2 SASEGT. CDR3 length: 15 amino acids. The V and J ends lost 6 bases and 10 bases respectively, with 25 bases between them. CDR3 DNA: TGTGCCAGCAGACAGAAACCCGGGACACTGGCGTTTCAGTACTTC. Its translation: CASRQKPGTLAFQYF.

The chain combines TRBV4-2 with TRBJ1-2; a weak D match, TRBD1 (6 bases). The germline V gene encodes CDR1 LGHNA and CDR2 YNFKEQ. V was shortened by 1 base and J by 4 bases, with 16 bases between the two germline ends. The CDR3 loop spans 16 amino acids. The CDR3 nucleotides read TGTGCCAGCAGCCAAGGGGGGGAACAGGGCATCTATGGCTACACCTTC. The encoded protein is CASSQGGEQGIYGYTF.

The V and J genes are TRBV5-1 and TRBJ2-2, with TRBD1 matching over 7 bases. Per the germline V gene, CDR1 is SGHRS and CDR2 is YFSETQ. The CDR3 runs to 13 residues. V was clipped by 7 bases and J by 6 bases; unmatched bases: 6. CDR3 bases: TGCGCCAGCGAACCTCAGGGGGCCGGGGAGCTGTTTTTT. Translation gives CASEPQGAGELFF.

Details on this clonotype: One base away lies a much larger clone, so this may be a sequencing read error. This chain uses TRBV18 with TRBJ2-3; weak D call: TRBD2 (5 bases). The length of the CDR3 is 12 residues. Germline assignment: CDR1 KGHSH and CDR2 LQKENI. The CDR3 spells CASPPSTREQYF. For the CDR3, the DNA is TGTGCCAGCCCACCTTCGACCCGGGAGCAGTATTTT.

This clonotype came up many times. This chain joins TRBV5-1 and TRBJ1-1; D unclear. Trimming took 0 bases from V and 4 from J, leaving 13 bases between them. Germline values: CDR1 SGHRS, CDR2 YFSETQ. This CDR3 spans 15 amino acids. As DNA, the CDR3 is TGCGCCAGCAGCTTGGACGAGGGCGAGGGCACTGAAGCTTTCTTT. Translating gives CASSLDEGEGTEAFF.

This clonotype has a handful of counts. Sequence at one end of the junction differs from germline and may be a read error. This rearrangement joins TRBV6-5 to TRBJ1-1; possible D gene TRBD1, 6 bases. Germline-derived CDR1 and CDR2 are MNHEY and SVGAGI. This CDR3 spans 14 amino acids. The chain's CDR3 is CASSSTGRNTGAFF. In DNA, the CDR3 is TGTGCCAGCAGTTCTACAGGGAGGAACACTGGAGCTTTCTTT.

This clonotype came up many times. The chain recombines TRBV6-1 with TRBJ2-7; possible D gene TRBD1, 6 bases. Germline V gives CDR1 MNHNS, CDR2 SASEGT. The CDR3 is 13 residues long. V lost 8 bases and J 7 bases, leaving 18 bases between the germline ends. CDR3 amino acids: CASPAEGVTEQYF. For the CDR3, the DNA is TGTGCCAGCCCGGCCGAGGGGGTTACGGAGCAGTACTTC.

Comments on this clonotype: At one end, the junction sequence differs from germline, possibly due to a read error. CDR3 protein: CASSPATGLKETQYF. The CDR3 DNA follows: TGTGCCAGCAGCCCTGCAACGGGATTAAAAGAGACCCAGTACTTC. The V and J genes are TRBV5-1 and TRBJ2-5; TRBD2 is a possible D gene (5 bases). The CDR3 totals 15 residues. CDR1 and CDR2 from the germline V gene are SGHRS and YFSETQ.

This clonotype has at least ten counts. J is TRBJ2-3 and V is TRBV27; TRBD2 aligns across 7 bases. This CDR3 has 16 amino acids. After removal of 1 base from V and 6 bases from J, the junction contained 10 bases not matched to a gene. Germline V gene data show CDR1 as MNHEY and CDR2 as SMNVEV (reference sequence). CDR3 sequence (DNA): TGTGCCAGCAGTTTATTAGGCGGGGGAACAACCGATACGCAGTATTTT. This translates into CASSLLGGGTTDTQYF.

This clonotype was seen ten or more times. The chain carries TRBV10-3 and TRBJ2-7; 7 positions match TRBD2. This CDR3 is built from 14 residues. Germline trimming cut 7 bases from V and 1 base from J; bases unmatched to any gene: 7. Germline V CDR1 and CDR2: ENHRY, SYGVKD. For the CDR3, the DNA is TGTGCCATCACCGACCCGGGGGGATCCTACGAGCAGTACTTC. This codes for CAITDPGGSYEQYF.

Notes on this clonotype: This may be a read error: a much more frequent sequence differs by one nucleotide. The chain carries TRBV7-9 and TRBJ1-1, with D unclear. Trimming took 0 bases from V and 4 from J, leaving 9 bases between them. CDR3 size: 14 residues. CDR1 SEHNR and CDR2 FQNEAQ come from the germline V gene (reference sequence). This CDR3 is CASSLAQRSTEAFF. The CDR3 DNA reads TGTGCCAGCAGCTTAGCACAGAGGAGCACTGAAGCTTTCTTT. Based on the CDR3 plus reference TRBV7-9 and TRBJ1-1, the full variable domain is DTGVSQNPRHKITKRGQNVTFRCDPISEHNRLYWYRQTLGQGPEFLTYFQNEAQLEKSRLLSDRFSAERPKGSFSTLEIQRTEQGDSAMYLCASSLAQRSTEAFFGQGTRLTVV.

This clonotype has a single count. This chain connects TRBV2 to TRBJ1-1; 8 bases line up with TRBD1. The germline CDR1 and CDR2 sequences are SNHLY and FYNNEI. J gave up 4 bases and V 7 bases, and 8 bases lay outside the gene matches. This CDR3 is 14 amino acids long. The CDR3 region has the DNA TGTGCCAGCAAAACTCAGGGGGCTTTCACTGAAGCTTTCTTT. It translates to CASKTQGAFTEAFF. Combining the CDR3 with reference TRBV2 and TRBJ1-1 gives the whole variable domain EPEVTQTPSHQVTQMGQEVILRCVPISNHLYFYWYRQILGQKVEFLVSFYNNEISEKSEIFDDQFSVERPDGSNFTLKIRSTKLEDSAMYFCASKTQGAFTEAFFGQGTRLTVV.